The clone carrying this TCR beta chain was observed once. Per the germline V gene, CDR1 is ENHRY and CDR2 is SYGVKD. The CDR3 is 14 amino acids. Trimming removed 3 bases from V and 8 bases from J, with 14 bases in between. The data were taken from a study of radiotherapy plus CTLA-4 blockade in lung cancer. This table comes from immunoSEQ multiplex PCR, and its TCRdb copy is limited to in-frame clones, with some not included. This table has roughly 85,000 clones, more than 75% appearing once. The chain combines TRBV10-3 with TRBJ2-1; D may correspond to TRBD1 or TRBD2 (6 bases each). The sequencing used peripheral blood, collected from a patient treated with radiotherapy plus ipilimumab. The source is a human donor with non-small cell lung cancer that progressed on radiotherapy plus ipilimumab. CDR3 protein: CAISERGARDEQFF. The CDR3 DNA sequence: TGTGCCATCAGTGAAAGGGGGGCCAGGGATGAGCAGTTCTTC.